This T cell receptor beta chain was sequenced in a study of tumor and adjacent non-tumor tissue in lung cancer. Across the study: Aged about 31 to 76 years, patients included nine to eleven men and roughly five women with stage I to III disease.

This clonotype has ten or more counts. Its specificity is not known. No cell sorting was done before RNA was extracted from the tissue. More than 3 cm separated this lung sample from the edge of the tumor. General observations from the study: Significantly higher TCR diversity was found in tumor than normal lung. In normal lung, the top 100 clones were significantly more dominant than in tumor.

TCRbeta libraries were built with three rounds of nested PCR, modified from ARM-PCR. TCRdb analysed the multiplex PCR reads with MiXCR anew, one entry per CDR3 protein. The data hold more than 35,000 distinct CDR3 sequences, with 60% to 70% observed a single time. V shed 2 bases and J 1 base; nucleotides not matched to a gene: 8. CDR1 is MDHEN, CDR2 SYDVKM, per germline. The CDR3 sequence is 17 residues long. The sequence was collected from a woman aged 40 to 55 with non-small cell lung cancer. This chain joins TRBV28 and TRBJ2-3; 8 positions agree with TRBD2. Sequencing was carried out using distant non-tumor lung tissue. CDR3 nucleotide sequence: TGTGCCAGCAGTTTAAGCGCGGCGGGAGGTGGCACAGATACGCAGTATTTT. The encoded protein is CASSLSAAGGGTDTQYF.